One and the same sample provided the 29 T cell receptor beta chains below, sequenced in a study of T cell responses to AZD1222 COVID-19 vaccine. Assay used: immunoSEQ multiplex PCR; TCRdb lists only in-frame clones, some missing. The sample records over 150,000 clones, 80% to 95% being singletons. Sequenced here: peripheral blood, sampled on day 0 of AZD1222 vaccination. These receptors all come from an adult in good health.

This CDR3 reads CASSLRTGTTGELFF. CDR3 coding DNA: TGCGCCAGCAGCCTGAGGACAGGGACAACCGGGGAGCTGTTTTTT. V gene TRBV5-1 combines with J gene TRBJ2-2; 8 nucleotides match TRBD1. Germline V lookup: CDR1 SGHRS, CDR2 YFSETQ. V was clipped by 4 bases and J by 5 bases; unmatched bases: 7. This CDR3 has 15 amino acids.

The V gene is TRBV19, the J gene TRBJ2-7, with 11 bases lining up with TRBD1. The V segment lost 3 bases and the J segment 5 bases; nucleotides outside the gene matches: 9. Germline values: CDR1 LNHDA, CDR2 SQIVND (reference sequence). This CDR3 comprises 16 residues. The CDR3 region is CASSIWAWTGGNEQYF. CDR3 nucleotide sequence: TGTGCCAGTAGTATTTGGGCGTGGACAGGGGGCAACGAGCAGTACTTC.

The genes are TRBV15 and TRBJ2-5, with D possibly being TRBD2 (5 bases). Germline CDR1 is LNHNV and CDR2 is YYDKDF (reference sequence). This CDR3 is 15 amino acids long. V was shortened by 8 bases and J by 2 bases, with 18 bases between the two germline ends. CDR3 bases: TGTGCCACCCGAGGGTACGGTAGCGCACAAGAGACCCAGTACTTC. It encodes CATRGYGSAQETQYF. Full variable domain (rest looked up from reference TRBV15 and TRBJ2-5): DAMVIQNPRYQVTQFGKPVTLSCSQTLNHNVMYWYQQKSSQAPKLLFHYYDKDFNNEADTPDNFQSRRPNTSFCFLDIRSPGLGDTAMYLCATRGYGSAQETQYFGPGTRLLVL.

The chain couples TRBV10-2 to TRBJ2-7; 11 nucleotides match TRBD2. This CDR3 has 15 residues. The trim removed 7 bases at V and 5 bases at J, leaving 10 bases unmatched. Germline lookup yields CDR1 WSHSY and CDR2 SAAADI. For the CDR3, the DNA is TGCGCCAGCACCGGGTTAGCGGGAGGGACGAACGAGCAGTACTTC. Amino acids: CASTGLAGGTNEQYF.

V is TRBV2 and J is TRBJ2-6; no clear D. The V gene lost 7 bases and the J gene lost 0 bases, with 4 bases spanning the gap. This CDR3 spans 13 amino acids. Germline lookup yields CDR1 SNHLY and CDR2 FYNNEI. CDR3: CASKTSGANVLTF. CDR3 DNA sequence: TGTGCCAGCAAAACCTCTGGGGCCAACGTCCTGACTTTC. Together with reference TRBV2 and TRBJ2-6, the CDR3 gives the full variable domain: EPEVTQTPSHQVTQMGQEVILRCVPISNHLYFYWYRQILGQKVEFLVSFYNNEISEKSEIFDDQFSVERPDGSNFTLKIRSTKLEDSAMYFCASKTSGANVLTFGAGSRLTVL.

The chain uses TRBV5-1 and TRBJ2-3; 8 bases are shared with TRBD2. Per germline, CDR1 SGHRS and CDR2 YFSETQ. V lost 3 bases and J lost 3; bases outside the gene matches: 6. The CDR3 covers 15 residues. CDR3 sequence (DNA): TGCGCCAGCAGCTACGGGAGGGGGTTTACAGATACGCAGTATTTT. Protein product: CASSYGRGFTDTQYF.

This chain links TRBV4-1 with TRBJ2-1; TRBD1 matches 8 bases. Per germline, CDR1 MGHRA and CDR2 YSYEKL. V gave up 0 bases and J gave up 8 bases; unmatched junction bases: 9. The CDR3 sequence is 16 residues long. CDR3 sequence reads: CASSQDLGQVVHEQFF. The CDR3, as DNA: TGCGCCAGCAGCCAAGATCTGGGACAGGTTGTCCATGAGCAGTTCTTC.

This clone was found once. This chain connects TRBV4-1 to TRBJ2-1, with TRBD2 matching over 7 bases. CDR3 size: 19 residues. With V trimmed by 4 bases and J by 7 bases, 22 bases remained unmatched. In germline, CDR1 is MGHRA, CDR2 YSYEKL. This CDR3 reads CASSLMIGRPTRAWNEQFF. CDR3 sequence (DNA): TGCGCCAGCAGCCTAATGATCGGGAGGCCGACTAGGGCGTGGAATGAGCAGTTCTTC.

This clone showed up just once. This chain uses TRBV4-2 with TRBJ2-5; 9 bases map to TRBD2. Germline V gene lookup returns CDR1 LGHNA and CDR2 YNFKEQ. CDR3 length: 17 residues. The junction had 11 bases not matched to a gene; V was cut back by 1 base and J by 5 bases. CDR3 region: CASSQGLSGGPGETQYF. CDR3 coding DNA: TGTGCCAGCAGCCAAGGACTAAGCGGGGGGCCCGGGGAGACCCAGTACTTC.

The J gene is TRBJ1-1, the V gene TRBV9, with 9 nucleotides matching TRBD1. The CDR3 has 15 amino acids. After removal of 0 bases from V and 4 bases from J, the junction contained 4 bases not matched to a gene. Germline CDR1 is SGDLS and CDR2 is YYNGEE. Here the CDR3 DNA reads TGTGCCAGCAGCGTAGGGGGACAGGGAAGCACTGAAGCTTTCTTT. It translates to CASSVGGQGSTEAFF.

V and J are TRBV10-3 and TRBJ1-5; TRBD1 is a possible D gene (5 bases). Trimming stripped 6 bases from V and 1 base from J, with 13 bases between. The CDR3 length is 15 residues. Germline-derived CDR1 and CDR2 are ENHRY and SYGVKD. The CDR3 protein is CAIRSGEGSNQPQHF. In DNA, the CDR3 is TGTGCCATCAGATCGGGGGAGGGGAGCAATCAGCCCCAGCATTTT.

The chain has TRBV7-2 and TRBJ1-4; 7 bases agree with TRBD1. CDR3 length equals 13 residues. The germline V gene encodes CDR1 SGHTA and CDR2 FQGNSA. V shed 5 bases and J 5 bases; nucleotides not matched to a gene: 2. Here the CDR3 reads CASSEGQNEKLFF. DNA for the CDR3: TGTGCCAGCAGCGAGGGACAGAATGAAAAACTGTTTTTT.

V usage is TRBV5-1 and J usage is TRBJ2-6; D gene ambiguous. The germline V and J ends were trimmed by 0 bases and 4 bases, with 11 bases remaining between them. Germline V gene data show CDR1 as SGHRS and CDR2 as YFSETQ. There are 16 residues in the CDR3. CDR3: CASSLDGNSGANVLTF. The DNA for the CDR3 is TGCGCCAGCAGCTTGGATGGGAACTCAGGGGCCAACGTCCTGACTTTC.

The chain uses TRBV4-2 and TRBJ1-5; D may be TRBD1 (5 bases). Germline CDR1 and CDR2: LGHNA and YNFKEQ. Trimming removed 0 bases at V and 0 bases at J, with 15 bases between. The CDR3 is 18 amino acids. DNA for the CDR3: TGTGCCAGCAGCCAAGAGCAGGGTGAAGGGTATAGCAATCAGCCCCAGCATTTT. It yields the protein CASSQEQGEGYSNQPQHF.

CDR3 bases: TGTGCCAGCAGCTTACCCGGGACAGGCAACACTGAAGCTTTCTTT. It codes for CASSLPGTGNTEAFF. The chain has TRBV7-8 and TRBJ1-1, with 8 bases that match TRBD1. There are 15 residues in the CDR3. Trimming removed 2 bases from V and 2 bases from J; junction bases left unmatched: 4. Germline V gene sequence: CDR1 SGHVS, CDR2 FQNEAQ. The whole variable domain, remainder taken from reference TRBV7-8 and TRBJ1-1, is GAGVSQSPRYKVAKRGQDVALRCDPISGHVSLFWYQQALGQGPEFLTYFQNEAQLDKSGLPSDRFFAERPEGSVSTLKIQRTQQEDSAVYLCASSLPGTGNTEAFFGQGTRLTVV.

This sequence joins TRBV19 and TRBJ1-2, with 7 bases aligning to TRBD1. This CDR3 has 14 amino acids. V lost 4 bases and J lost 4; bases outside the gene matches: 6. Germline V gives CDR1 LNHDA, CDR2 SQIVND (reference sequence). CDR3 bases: TGTGCCAGTAGTAAAATACAGGGGTTCTATGGCTACACCTTC. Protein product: CASSKIQGFYGYTF.

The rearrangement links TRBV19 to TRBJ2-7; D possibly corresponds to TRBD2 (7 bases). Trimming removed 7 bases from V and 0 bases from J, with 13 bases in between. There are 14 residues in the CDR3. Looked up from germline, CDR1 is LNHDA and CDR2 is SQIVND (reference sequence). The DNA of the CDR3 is TGTGCCAGTAAAGGGGGGGTCTACTCCTACGAGCAGTACTTC. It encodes CASKGGVYSYEQYF.

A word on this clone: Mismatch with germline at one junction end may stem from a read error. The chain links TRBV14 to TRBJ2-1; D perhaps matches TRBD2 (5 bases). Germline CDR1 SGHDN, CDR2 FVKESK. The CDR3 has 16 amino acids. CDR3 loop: CASSQSFGVSYNEQLF. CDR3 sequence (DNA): TGTGCCAGCAGCCAAAGCTTCGGGGTCTCCTACAATGAGCAGCTCTTC.

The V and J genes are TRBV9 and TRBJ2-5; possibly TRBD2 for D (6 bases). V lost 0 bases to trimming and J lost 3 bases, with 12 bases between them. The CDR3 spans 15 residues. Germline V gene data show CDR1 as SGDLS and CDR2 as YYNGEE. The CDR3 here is CASSVGGTPEETQYF. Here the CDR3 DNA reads TGTGCCAGCAGCGTAGGGGGGACTCCGGAAGAGACCCAGTACTTC.

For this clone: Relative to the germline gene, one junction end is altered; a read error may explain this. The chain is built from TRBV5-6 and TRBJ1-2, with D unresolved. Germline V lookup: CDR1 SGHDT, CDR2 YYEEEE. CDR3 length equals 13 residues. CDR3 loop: CASRLGRNYGYTF. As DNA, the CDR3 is TGTGCCAGCAGATTGGGGAGAAACTATGGCTACACCTTC. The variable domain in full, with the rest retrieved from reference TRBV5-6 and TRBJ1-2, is DAGVTQSPTHLIKTRGQQVTLRCSPKSGHDTVSWYQQALGQGPQFIFQYYEEEERQRGNFPDRFSGHQFPNYSSELNVNALLLGDSALYLCASRLGRNYGYTFGSGTRLTVV.

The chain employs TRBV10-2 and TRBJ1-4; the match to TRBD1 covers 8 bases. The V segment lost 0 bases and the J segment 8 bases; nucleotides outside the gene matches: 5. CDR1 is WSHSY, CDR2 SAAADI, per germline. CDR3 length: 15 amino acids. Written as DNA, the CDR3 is TGCGCCAGCAGTGAGTCGACAGGGGCAAAGGAAAAACTGTTTTTT. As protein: CASSESTGAKEKLFF.

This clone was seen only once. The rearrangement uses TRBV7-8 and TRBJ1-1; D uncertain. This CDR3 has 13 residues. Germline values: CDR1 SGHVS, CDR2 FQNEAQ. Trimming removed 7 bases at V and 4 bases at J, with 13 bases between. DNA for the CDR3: TGTGCCAGCACCCTTGGTCTCCTCACTGAAGCTTTCTTT. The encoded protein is CASTLGLLTEAFF.

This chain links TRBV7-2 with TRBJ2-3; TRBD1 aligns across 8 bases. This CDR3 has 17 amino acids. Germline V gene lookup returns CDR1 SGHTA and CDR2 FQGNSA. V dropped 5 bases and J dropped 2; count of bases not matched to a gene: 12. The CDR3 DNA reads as TGTGCCAGCAGCATCTGGACAGGGAAGTTTATCACAGATACGCAGTATTTT. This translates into CASSIWTGKFITDTQYF. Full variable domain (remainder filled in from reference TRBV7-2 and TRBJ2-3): GAGVSQSPSNKVTEKGKDVELRCDPISGHTALYWYRQSLGQGLEFLIYFQGNSAPDKSGLPSDRFSAERTGGSVSTLTIQRTQQEDSAVYLCASSIWTGKFITDTQYFGPGTRLTVL.

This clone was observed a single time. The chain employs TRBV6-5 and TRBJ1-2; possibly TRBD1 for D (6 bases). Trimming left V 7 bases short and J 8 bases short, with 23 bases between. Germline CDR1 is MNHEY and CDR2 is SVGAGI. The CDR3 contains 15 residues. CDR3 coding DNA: TGTGCCAGCAAAGCTCTCCATGGGGGGCAGGGAGGCTACACCTTC. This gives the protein CASKALHGGQGGYTF.

The CDR3 spells CASSPGLSTDTQYF. For the CDR3, the DNA is TGTGCCAGCAGCCCCGGACTTTCCACAGATACGCAGTATTTT. The chain carries TRBV7-2 and TRBJ2-3; tentatively, D is TRBD2 (5 bases). This CDR3 contains 14 residues. Germline CDR1 reads SGHTA; CDR2 reads FQGNSA. Trimming shortened V by 5 bases and J by 2 bases, and 11 bases separated the two germline ends.

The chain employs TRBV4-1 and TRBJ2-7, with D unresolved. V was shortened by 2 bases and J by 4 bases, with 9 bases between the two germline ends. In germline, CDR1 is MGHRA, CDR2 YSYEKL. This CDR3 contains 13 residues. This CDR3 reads CASSQLMGYEQYF. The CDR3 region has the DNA TGCGCCAGCAGCCAATTGATGGGGTACGAGCAGTACTTC.

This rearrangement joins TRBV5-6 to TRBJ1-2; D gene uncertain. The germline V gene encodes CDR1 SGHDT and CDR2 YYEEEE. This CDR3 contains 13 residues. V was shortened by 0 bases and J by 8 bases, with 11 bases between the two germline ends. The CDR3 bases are TGTGCCAGCAGCTTGGGCGGAGCTGGGGGCTACACCTTC. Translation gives CASSLGGAGGYTF. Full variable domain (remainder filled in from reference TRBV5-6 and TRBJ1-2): DAGVTQSPTHLIKTRGQQVTLRCSPKSGHDTVSWYQQALGQGPQFIFQYYEEEERQRGNFPDRFSGHQFPNYSSELNVNALLLGDSALYLCASSLGGAGGYTFGSGTRLTVV.

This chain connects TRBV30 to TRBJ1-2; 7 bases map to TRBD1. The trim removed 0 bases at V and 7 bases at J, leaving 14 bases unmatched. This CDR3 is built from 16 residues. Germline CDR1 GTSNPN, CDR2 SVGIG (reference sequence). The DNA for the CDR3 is TGTGCCTGGAGTGTACAAGGAGCAGGGGGGAGAGGTGGCTACACCTTC. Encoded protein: CAWSVQGAGGRGGYTF. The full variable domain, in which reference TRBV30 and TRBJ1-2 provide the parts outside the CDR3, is SQTIHQWPATLVQPVGSPLSLECTVEGTSNPNLYWYRQAAGRGLQLLFYSVGIGQISSEVPQNLSASRPQDRQFILSSKKLLLSDSGFYLCAWSVQGAGGRGGYTFGSGTRLTVV.

Here the CDR3 reads CAWRYEGRYNSPLHF. Here the CDR3 DNA reads TGTGCCTGGAGATATGAGGGCCGCTATAATTCACCCCTCCACTTT. The gene calls are TRBV30 and TRBJ1-6, with no clear D. Trimming took off 3 bases at V and 3 bases at J, with 12 bases between the two ends. The CDR3 has 15 residues. Germline-derived CDR1 and CDR2 are GTSNPN and SVGIG (reference sequence).